Each of the 2 T cell receptor beta chains below was sequenced from the same sample in a study of persistence of HIV-infected CD4 T cells (dated by TCRdb to between 2020 and 2021). Their target antigens are unknown. The treatment or condition label corresponds to: suppressive antiretroviral therapy. As a nonspecific positive control representing the CD4+ T cell repertoire, cells were stimulated with anti-CD3/anti-CD28 magnetic beads. Sorting of responding CD4+ T cells was based on upregulation of both CD40 ligand and CD69. The immunoSEQ hsTCRB assay version 4 in survey mode was used to sequence TCRbeta repertoires from genomic DNA. This is the immuneACCESS table as TCRdb keeps it, with only in-frame sequences that have V and J called. A part of the clones is gone; compared with another copy, unresolved V genes explain less than half, and the rest is unexplained. Counted in this sample were roughly 43,000 clones; 80% to 95% of them appeared once. The ten largest account for around 2% of the sample.

The sequencing used CD4+ T cells sorted from PBMCs after approximately 19-hour stimulation, collected from a patient who received antiretroviral therapy. The cell subset or site label for this specimen denotes: CD40L+CD69+ CD4 T cells responding to anti-CD3/anti-CD28 beads, representing the overall repertoire. These receptors all stem from an adult man with HIV who was CMV-seropositive.

The rearrangement uses TRBV6-5 and TRBJ1-5; the D is unclear. The V gene lost 0 bases and the J gene lost 4 bases, with 4 bases spanning the gap. This CDR3 comprises 13 residues. In germline, CDR1 is MNHEY, CDR2 SVGAGI. The CDR3 sequence is CASSYSRNQPQHF. In DNA, the CDR3 is TGTGCCAGCAGTTACTCGAGGAATCAGCCCCAGCATTTT.

The J gene is TRBJ2-2, the V gene TRBV7-6; possible D gene TRBD1, 5 bases. Per germline, CDR1 SGHVS and CDR2 FNYEAQ. V dropped 1 base and J dropped 3 bases, with 12 bases sitting between them. This CDR3 region has 16 residues. The CDR3 region is CASSLGRGRHTGELFF. The CDR3 DNA sequence: TGTGCCAGCAGCTTAGGAAGGGGCCGACACACCGGGGAGCTGTTTTTT.